Sequencing of this T cell receptor beta chain was carried out in a study of somatic mutations in cytotoxic T cells in rheumatoid arthritis. This table comes from immunoSEQ multiplex PCR, and its TCRdb copy is limited to in-frame clones, with some not included. The table records roughly 11,000 clones, 70% to 85% of them present only once. The CDR3 has 16 amino acids. The germline V gene encodes CDR1 SEHNR and CDR2 FQNEAQ (reference sequence). With 5 bases removed from V and 0 bases from J, the gap between germline ends came to 11 bases. The chain links TRBV7-9 to TRBJ1-6, with D unclear. This TCR was recovered from a woman in her 40s in good health. Material: CD8+ T cells sorted from blood. The DNA for the CDR3 is TGTGCCAGCAGCCCGGACGTAAGCTCCTATAATTCACCCCTCCACTTT. Its protein is CASSPDVSSYNSPLHF. The full variable domain, its missing parts supplied by reference TRBV7-9 and TRBJ1-6, is DTGVSQNPRHKITKRGQNVTFRCDPISEHNRLYWYRQTLGQGPEFLTYFQNEAQLEKSRLLSDRFSAERPKGSFSTLEIQRTEQGDSAMYLCASSPDVSSYNSPLHFGNGTRLTVT.